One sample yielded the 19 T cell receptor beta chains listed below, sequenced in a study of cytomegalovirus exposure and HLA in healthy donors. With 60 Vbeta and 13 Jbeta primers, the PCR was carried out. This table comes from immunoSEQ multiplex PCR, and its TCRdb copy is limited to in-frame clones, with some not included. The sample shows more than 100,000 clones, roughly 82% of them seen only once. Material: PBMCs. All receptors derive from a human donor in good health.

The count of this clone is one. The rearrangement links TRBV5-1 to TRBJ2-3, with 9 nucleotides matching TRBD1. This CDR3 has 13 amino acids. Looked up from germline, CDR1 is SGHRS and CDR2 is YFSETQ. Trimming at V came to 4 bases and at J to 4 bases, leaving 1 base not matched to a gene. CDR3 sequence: CASSGTGSDTQYF. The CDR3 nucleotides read TGCGCCAGCAGCGGGACAGGGTCAGATACGCAGTATTTT.

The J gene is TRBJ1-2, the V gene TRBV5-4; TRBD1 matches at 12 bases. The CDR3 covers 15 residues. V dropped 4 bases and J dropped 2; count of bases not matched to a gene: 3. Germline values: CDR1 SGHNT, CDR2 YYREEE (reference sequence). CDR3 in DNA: TGTGCCAGCAGCGTCGGGACAGGGGGCAACTATGGCTACACCTTC. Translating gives CASSVGTGGNYGYTF.

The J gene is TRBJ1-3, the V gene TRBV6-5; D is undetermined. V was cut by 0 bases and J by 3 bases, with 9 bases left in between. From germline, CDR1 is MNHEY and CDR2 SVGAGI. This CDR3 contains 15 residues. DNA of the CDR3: TGTGCCAGCAGTTACTCGGTAGCGATTGGAAACACCATATATTTT. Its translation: CASSYSVAIGNTIYF.

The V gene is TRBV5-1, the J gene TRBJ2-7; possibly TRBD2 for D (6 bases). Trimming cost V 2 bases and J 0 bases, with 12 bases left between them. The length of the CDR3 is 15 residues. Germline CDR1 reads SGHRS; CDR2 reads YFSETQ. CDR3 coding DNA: TGCGCCAGCAGCTTAGGCGGGGCGAGCTCCTACGAGCAGTACTTC. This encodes CASSLGGASSYEQYF.

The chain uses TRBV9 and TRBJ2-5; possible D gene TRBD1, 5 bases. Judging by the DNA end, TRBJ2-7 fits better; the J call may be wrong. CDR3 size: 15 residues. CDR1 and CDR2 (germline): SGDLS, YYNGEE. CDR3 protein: CASSSDSRSPYEQYF. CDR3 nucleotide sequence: TGTGCCAGCAGCTCCGACAGTAGGTCCCCCTACGAGCAGTACTTC.

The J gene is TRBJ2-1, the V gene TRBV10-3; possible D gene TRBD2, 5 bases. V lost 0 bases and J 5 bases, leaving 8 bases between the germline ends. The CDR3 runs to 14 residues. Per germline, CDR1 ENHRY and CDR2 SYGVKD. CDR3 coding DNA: TGTGCCATCAGTGAGTCGCGGGTCGACAATGAGCAGTTCTTC. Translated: CAISESRVDNEQFF.

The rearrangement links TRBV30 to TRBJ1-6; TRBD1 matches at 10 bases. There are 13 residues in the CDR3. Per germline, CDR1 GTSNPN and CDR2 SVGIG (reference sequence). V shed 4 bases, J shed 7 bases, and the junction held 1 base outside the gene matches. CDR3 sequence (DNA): TGTGCCTGGACGGGACAGGGGAATTCACCCCTCCACTTT. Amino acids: CAWTGQGNSPLHF. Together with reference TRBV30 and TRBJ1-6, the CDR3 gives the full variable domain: SQTIHQWPATLVQPVGSPLSLECTVEGTSNPNLYWYRQAAGRGLQLLFYSVGIGQISSEVPQNLSASRPQDRQFILSSKKLLLSDSGFYLCAWTGQGNSPLHFGNGTRLTVT.

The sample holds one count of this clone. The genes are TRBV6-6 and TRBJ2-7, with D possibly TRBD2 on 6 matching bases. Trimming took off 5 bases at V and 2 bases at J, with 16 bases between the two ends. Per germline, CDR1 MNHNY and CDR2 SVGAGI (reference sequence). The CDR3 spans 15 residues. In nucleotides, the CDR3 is TGTGCCAGCAGTCCCCCGGGGGAATTCGCCTACGAGCAGTACTTC. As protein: CASSPPGEFAYEQYF.

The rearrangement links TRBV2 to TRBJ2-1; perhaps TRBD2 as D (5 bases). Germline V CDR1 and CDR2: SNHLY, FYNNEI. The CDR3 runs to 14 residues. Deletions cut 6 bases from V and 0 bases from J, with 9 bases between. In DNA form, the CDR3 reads TGTGCCAGCAGACTAGAATCCTCCTACAATGAGCAGTTCTTC. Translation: CASRLESSYNEQFF.

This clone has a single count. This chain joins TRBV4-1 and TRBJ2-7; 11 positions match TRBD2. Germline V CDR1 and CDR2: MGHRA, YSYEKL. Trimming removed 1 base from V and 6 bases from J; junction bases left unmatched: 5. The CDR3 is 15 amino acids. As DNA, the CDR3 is TGCGCCAGCAGCCAAGGTCGGCTAGCGGGAGGCGAGCAGTACTTC. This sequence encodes CASSQGRLAGGEQYF.

CDR3 nucleotide sequence: TGTGCCAGCAGAGATCAGGGGGCTCACCCGGGCTACACCTTC. This sequence encodes CASRDQGAHPGYTF. The rearrangement links TRBV6-6 to TRBJ1-2; TRBD1 aligns across 8 bases. The CDR3 runs 14 residues. The germline V gene has CDR1 MNHNY and CDR2 SVGAGI (reference sequence). J was trimmed by 8 bases and V by 6 bases; bases with no gene match: 11.

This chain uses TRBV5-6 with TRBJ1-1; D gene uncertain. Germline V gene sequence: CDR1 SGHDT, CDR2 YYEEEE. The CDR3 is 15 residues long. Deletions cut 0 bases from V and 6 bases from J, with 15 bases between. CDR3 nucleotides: TGTGCCAGCAGCTTGGGAGAGCGGGTGGCCGCTGAAGCTTTCTTT. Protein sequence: CASSLGERVAAEAFF.

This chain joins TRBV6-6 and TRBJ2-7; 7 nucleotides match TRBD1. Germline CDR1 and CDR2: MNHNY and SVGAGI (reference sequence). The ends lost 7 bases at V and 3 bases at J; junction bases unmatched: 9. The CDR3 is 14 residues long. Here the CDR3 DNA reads TGTGCCAGCACCGACCCGGGACAGAACTACGAGCAGTACTTC. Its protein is CASTDPGQNYEQYF.

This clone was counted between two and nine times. The CDR3 spells CASRPPQVPEQYF. CDR3 DNA sequence: TGTGCCAGCAGACCACCACAGGTCCCCGAGCAGTACTTC. This chain uses TRBV6-5 with TRBJ2-7, with D perhaps TRBD1 (5 bases). The CDR3 runs to 13 residues. V was shortened by 6 bases and J by 6 bases, with 15 bases between the two germline ends. CDR1 MNHEY and CDR2 SVGAGI come from the germline V gene.

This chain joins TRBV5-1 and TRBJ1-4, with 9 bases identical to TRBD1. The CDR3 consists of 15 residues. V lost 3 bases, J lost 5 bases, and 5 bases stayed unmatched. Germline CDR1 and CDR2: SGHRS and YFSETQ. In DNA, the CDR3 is TGCGCCAGCAGCTATACAGGGGGCAGGAATGAAAAACTGTTTTTT. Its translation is CASSYTGGRNEKLFF.

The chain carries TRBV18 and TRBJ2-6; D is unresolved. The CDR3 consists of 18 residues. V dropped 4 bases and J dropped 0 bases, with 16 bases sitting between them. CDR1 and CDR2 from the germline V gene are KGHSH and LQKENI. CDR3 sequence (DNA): TGTGCCAGCTCACTTCAGTACAGCTACCGCTCTGGGGCCAACGTCCTGACTTTC. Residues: CASSLQYSYRSGANVLTF.

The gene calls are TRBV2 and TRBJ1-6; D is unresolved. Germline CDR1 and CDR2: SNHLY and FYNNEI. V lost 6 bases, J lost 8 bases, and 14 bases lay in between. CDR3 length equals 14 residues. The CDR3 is CASSGVAVHSPLHF. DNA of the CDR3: TGTGCCAGCAGCGGGGTGGCGGTCCATTCACCCCTCCACTTT.

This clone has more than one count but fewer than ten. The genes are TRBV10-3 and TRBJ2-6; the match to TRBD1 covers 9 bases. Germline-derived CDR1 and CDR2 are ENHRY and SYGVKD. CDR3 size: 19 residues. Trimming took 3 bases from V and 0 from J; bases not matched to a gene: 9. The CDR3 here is CAISDSDRGSVSGANVLTF. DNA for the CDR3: TGTGCCATCAGTGATAGCGACAGGGGGTCGGTCTCTGGGGCCAACGTCCTGACTTTC.

DNA of the CDR3: TGTGCCAGCAGTCCTACAGGGGGCGACTATTCTGAGCAGTTCTTC. This encodes CASSPTGGDYSEQFF. V usage is TRBV2 and J usage is TRBJ2-1; 9 bases agree with TRBD1. V lost 5 bases, J lost 9 bases, and 11 bases stayed unmatched. Germline CDR1 reads SNHLY; CDR2 reads FYNNEI. This CDR3 has 15 amino acids.